These 29 T cell receptor beta chains share one sample of origin, sequenced in a study of technical replicates of blood from a handful of donors. Using immunoSEQ multiplex PCR, the repertoire was profiled, and TCRdb retains in-frame clones only, with some absent. In the table there are 75,000 to 95,000 clones, approximately 94% of which are singletons. The sample comprised T cells isolated from PBMCs. The receptors stem from a human donor in good health.

As DNA, the CDR3 is TGTGCCAGCAGCTTAGAGACAGACAGGGTCCCATACAATGAGCAGTTCTTC. It specifies CASSLETDRVPYNEQFF. J is TRBJ2-1 and V is TRBV5-8, with 7 bases fitting TRBD1. CDR1 is SGHTS and CDR2 is YDEGEE in the germline V gene. The J segment lost 4 bases and the V segment lost 2 bases, leaving 12 bases of the junction unmatched. The length of the CDR3 is 17 residues.

This clone was picked up one time. This chain connects TRBV7-8 to TRBJ2-7; 10 bases map to TRBD2. The germline V gene has CDR1 SGHVS and CDR2 FQNEAQ. There are 14 residues in the CDR3. V was pared by 3 bases and J by 3 bases, with 2 bases of the junction left unmatched. The CDR3 loop reads CASSFSGGRYEQYF. CDR3 coding DNA: TGTGCCAGCAGCTTTAGCGGGGGGCGCTACGAGCAGTACTTC.

V and J are TRBV27 and TRBJ2-3, with 11 bases fitting TRBD2. Germline CDR1 MNHEY, CDR2 SMNVEV (reference sequence). V shed 5 bases and J 2 bases; nucleotides not matched to a gene: 6. The CDR3 is 16 residues long. CDR3: CASSARLAGTTDTQYF. The DNA for the CDR3 is TGTGCCAGCAGTGCGAGACTAGCGGGGACCACAGATACGCAGTATTTT.

This chain links TRBV9 with TRBJ2-6; 8 positions agree with TRBD1. With 4 bases clipped from V and 0 bases from J, the junction kept 6 bases outside the gene matches. The CDR3 runs 17 residues. Germline CDR1 reads SGDLS; CDR2 reads YYNGEE. This CDR3 is CASSPWTGHSGANVLTF. The CDR3 DNA sequence: TGTGCCAGCAGCCCCTGGACAGGGCACTCTGGGGCCAACGTCCTGACTTTC. The complete variable domain, with remaining parts taken from reference TRBV9 and TRBJ2-6, reads DSGVTQTPKHLITATGQRVTLRCSPRSGDLSVYWYQQSLDQGLQFLIQYYNGEERAKGNILERFSAQQFPDLHSELNLSSLELGDSALYFCASSPWTGHSGANVLTFGAGSRLTVL.

This clone came up once. The chain has TRBV5-4 and TRBJ1-6; TRBD1 aligns across 8 bases. Unmatched junction bases numbered 3, after V lost 3 bases and J lost 7 bases. The CDR3 covers 14 residues. CDR1 SGHNT and CDR2 YYREEE come from the germline V gene (reference sequence). The CDR3 nucleotides are TGTGCCAGCAGCTGGACAGGGCTCAATTCACCCCTCCACTTT. It translates to CASSWTGLNSPLHF.

The CDR3 DNA follows: TGTGCCAGCAGGCTGACAGGGGCTGGCTATGGCTACACCTTC. It codes for CASRLTGAGYGYTF. The gene calls are TRBV28 and TRBJ1-2, with TRBD1 matching over 8 bases. The CDR3 has 14 amino acids. The junction had 7 bases not matched to a gene; V was cut back by 6 bases and J by 4 bases. Germline V CDR1 and CDR2: MDHEN, SYDVKM.

This chain connects TRBV7-8 to TRBJ2-7; 9 bases align to TRBD2. This CDR3 is built from 12 residues. V trimming: 6 bases; J trimming: 11 bases; junction bases outside the gene matches: 8. CDR1 SGHVS and CDR2 FQNEAQ come from the germline V gene. The CDR3 bases are TGTGCCAGCAGTCAGGGGGTAGCGGGGGAGTACTTC. Translating gives CASSQGVAGEYF.

The genes are TRBV9 and TRBJ2-7; the D gene is possibly TRBD1 (5 bases). Germline CDR1 SGDLS, CDR2 YYNGEE. This CDR3 has 16 residues. The V end was cut by 0 bases, the J end by 5 bases, with 18 bases between. CDR3 DNA: TGTGCCAGCAGCGTAGCCAGGGCAGTGGGTCGGGACGAGCAGTACTTC. Translating it yields CASSVARAVGRDEQYF.

V is TRBV11-3 and J is TRBJ2-7; TRBD1 agrees at 8 bases. This CDR3 region has 15 residues. V lost 1 base and J lost 4; bases outside the gene matches: 6. Germline lookup yields CDR1 SGHNT and CDR2 YENEEA. The CDR3 nucleotides read TGTGCCAGCAGCTTAGGTCCAGGGGGCGAATACGAGCAGTACTTC. Protein product: CASSLGPGGEYEQYF.

The V gene is TRBV29-1, the J gene TRBJ2-3, with 9 bases fitting TRBD2. Germline V gives CDR1 SQVTM, CDR2 ANQGSEA. Trimming at V came to 0 bases and at J to 7 bases, leaving 2 bases not matched to a gene. This CDR3 is built from 13 residues. The CDR3 nucleotides are TGCAGCGTTGAAGAGCGGGGGGGATATACGCAGTATTTT. Amino acids: CSVEERGGYTQYF.

The chain combines TRBV2 with TRBJ1-1; no definite D call. The V and J ends lost 4 bases and 2 bases respectively, with 8 bases between them. Germline V gene lookup returns CDR1 SNHLY and CDR2 FYNNEI. The CDR3 has 13 amino acids. This chain's CDR3 is CASSVGGNTEAFF. The DNA for the CDR3 is TGTGCCAGCAGTGTCGGCGGTAACACTGAAGCTTTCTTT.

The chain recombines TRBV6-5 with TRBJ1-6; D is unclear. CDR3 length: 14 residues. Germline CDR1 reads MNHEY; CDR2 reads SVGAGI. V was cut by 1 base and J by 7 bases, with 8 bases left in between. The CDR3 loop is CASSYYKENSPLHF. As DNA, the CDR3 is TGTGCCAGCAGTTACTACAAGGAGAATTCACCCCTCCACTTT.

V is TRBV19 and J is TRBJ1-2, with unresolved D. Germline CDR1 is LNHDA and CDR2 is SQIVND (reference sequence). This CDR3 is built from 14 residues. Between the trimmed V and J ends, which lost 3 bases and 3 bases, there was a span of 11 bases. CDR3 residues: CASSISRGDYGYTF. CDR3 DNA sequence: TGTGCCAGTAGTATTAGTCGGGGAGACTATGGCTACACCTTC. Combining the CDR3 with reference TRBV19 and TRBJ1-2 gives the whole variable domain DGGITQSPKYLFRKEGQNVTLSCEQNLNHDAMYWYRQDPGQGLRLIYYSQIVNDFQKGDIAEGYSVSREKKESFPLTVTSAQKNPTAFYLCASSISRGDYGYTFGSGTRLTVV.

The chain carries TRBV19 and TRBJ1-5; no clear D. The germline gives CDR1 LNHDA, CDR2 SQIVND (reference sequence). V lost 5 bases to trimming and J lost 7 bases, with 9 bases between them. The CDR3 runs to 12 residues. CDR3 region: CASSYTGQPQHF. Written as DNA, the CDR3 is TGTGCCAGTAGTTATACCGGGCAGCCCCAGCATTTT.

V usage is TRBV2 and J usage is TRBJ2-3; TRBD2 matches 7 bases. With 6 bases clipped from V and 2 bases from J, the junction kept 11 bases outside the gene matches. CDR1 SNHLY and CDR2 FYNNEI come from the germline V gene. The CDR3 covers 16 residues. The CDR3 nucleotides are TGTGCCAGCAGGCCCCGTTCGGGAGGAAACACAGATACGCAGTATTTT. Its protein is CASRPRSGGNTDTQYF.

This CDR3 reads CASSSRIPGDEKLFF. As DNA, the CDR3 is TGTGCCAGCAGTTCCCGGATACCGGGAGATGAAAAACTGTTTTTT. The chain employs TRBV28 and TRBJ1-4, with D uncertain. This CDR3 is 15 amino acids long. The V end was cut by 4 bases, the J end by 6 bases, with 15 bases between. Germline V gene lookup returns CDR1 MDHEN and CDR2 SYDVKM.

The chain joins TRBV10-1 to TRBJ2-7; TRBD2 matches at 8 bases. The germline CDR1 and CDR2 sequences are WNHNN and SYGVQD (reference sequence). The length of the CDR3 is 17 residues. V trimming: 6 bases; J trimming: 2 bases; junction bases outside the gene matches: 15. The CDR3 nucleotides read TGCGCCAGCAGACACCTAGCGGGCTTTGACAGGACCTACGAGCAGTACTTC. It encodes CASRHLAGFDRTYEQYF.

The CDR3 DNA follows: TGCGCCAGCAGCCACCTAGGACACCTGCTTCGGGATACGCAGTATTTT. It is translated as CASSHLGHLLRDTQYF. The chain carries TRBV4-1 and TRBJ2-3; possible D gene TRBD1, 5 bases. Trimming cost V 3 bases and J 6 bases, with 19 bases left between them. Germline CDR1 reads MGHRA; CDR2 reads YSYEKL. This CDR3 spans 16 amino acids.

The V and J genes are TRBV9 and TRBJ2-7; 12 bases match TRBD1. With V trimmed by 0 bases and J by 3 bases, 4 bases remained unmatched. The CDR3 spans 16 residues. The germline CDR1 and CDR2 sequences are SGDLS and YYNGEE. CDR3 nucleotide sequence: TGTGCCAGCAGCGTAGGAGGGACAGGGGGCATCTACGAGCAGTACTTC. It codes for CASSVGGTGGIYEQYF. The complete variable domain, with remaining parts taken from reference TRBV9 and TRBJ2-7, reads DSGVTQTPKHLITATGQRVTLRCSPRSGDLSVYWYQQSLDQGLQFLIQYYNGEERAKGNILERFSAQQFPDLHSELNLSSLELGDSALYFCASSVGGTGGIYEQYFGPGTRLTVT.

In its sample, this clone was seen once. The gene calls are TRBV29-1 and TRBJ2-7, with 9 bases fitting TRBD2. CDR3 length equals 13 residues. V shed 1 base, J shed 3 bases, and the junction held 1 base outside the gene matches. From germline, CDR1 is SQVTM and CDR2 ANQGSEA. In nucleotides, the CDR3 is TGCAGCGTTGAAGGGACTAGCGACTACGAGCAGTACTTC. The encoded protein is CSVEGTSDYEQYF.

The chain has TRBV4-2 and TRBJ1-2, with D perhaps TRBD1 (6 bases). Trimming shortened V by 4 bases and J by 6 bases, and 24 bases separated the two germline ends. This CDR3 contains 17 residues. Looked up from germline, CDR1 is LGHNA and CDR2 is YNFKEQ. CDR3 sequence reads: CASSLDSGRGGGNGYTF. CDR3 bases: TGTGCCAGCAGCCTCGATTCGGGGCGGGGAGGGGGAAATGGCTACACCTTC.

The J gene is TRBJ1-4, the V gene TRBV7-9, with D tentatively TRBD1 (5 bases). V lost 1 base and J lost 8, with 14 bases in between. CDR1 is SEHNR, CDR2 FQNEAQ, per germline (reference sequence). This CDR3 is 15 amino acids long. The CDR3 protein is CASSLVNTGYEKLFF. The DNA of the CDR3 is TGTGCCAGCAGCTTAGTAAATACAGGTTACGAAAAACTGTTTTTT.

This clone was detected a few times. The CDR3 sequence is CSVSTGMGTEAFF. The CDR3, as DNA: TGCAGCGTGTCGACAGGGATGGGCACTGAAGCTTTCTTT. The chain combines TRBV29-1 with TRBJ1-1; 7 bases line up with TRBD1. The ends lost 6 bases at V and 4 bases at J; junction bases unmatched: 8. This CDR3 comprises 13 residues. Germline CDR1 SQVTM, CDR2 ANQGSEA.

This clone showed up just a few times. The rearrangement uses TRBV14 and TRBJ1-1, with TRBD1 matching over 7 bases. CDR1 and CDR2 from the germline V gene are SGHDN and FVKESK. V shed 4 bases and J 11 bases; nucleotides not matched to a gene: 10. This CDR3 contains 13 residues. CDR3 sequence: CASSPIPGTEAFF. In nucleotides, the CDR3 is TGTGCCAGCAGCCCTATCCCCGGGACAGAGGCTTTCTTT.

The chain links TRBV5-4 to TRBJ2-3, with a possible D match to TRBD2 (6 bases). The CDR3 totals 15 residues. Trimming stripped 2 bases from V and 4 bases from J, with 14 bases between. The germline V gene has CDR1 SGHNT and CDR2 YYREEE (reference sequence). This chain's CDR3 is CASSLDGSQADTQYF. CDR3 nucleotides: TGTGCCAGCAGCTTAGACGGGAGTCAGGCAGATACGCAGTATTTT.

The chain couples TRBV2 to TRBJ2-1; maybe TRBD1 (5 bases). Germline loops: CDR1 SNHLY, CDR2 FYNNEI. This CDR3 comprises 19 residues. V shed 6 bases and J shed 2 bases, with 26 bases lying between them. As DNA, the CDR3 is TGTGCCAGCAGAGGGGCAGTTTCTCGGATAAGGGTAACCTACAATGAGCAGTTCTTC. It specifies CASRGAVSRIRVTYNEQFF.

The chain couples TRBV6-6 to TRBJ2-5, with a tentative D call TRBD1 (6 bases). Germline loops: CDR1 MNHNY, CDR2 SVGAGI (reference sequence). V dropped 0 bases and J dropped 4 bases, with 9 bases sitting between them. The CDR3 loop spans 14 amino acids. For the CDR3, the DNA is TGTGCCAGCAGTTACTCAGGGGGTGTAGAGACCCAGTACTTC. Amino acid sequence: CASSYSGGVETQYF.

The chain joins TRBV5-1 to TRBJ2-2, with D hard to call. Germline values: CDR1 SGHRS, CDR2 YFSETQ. This CDR3 region has 20 residues. The ends were cut back, 1 base at V and 3 bases at J, with 25 bases in the middle. The CDR3 spells CASSLSPASASTSYTGELFF. The DNA for the CDR3 is TGCGCCAGCAGCTTGTCACCGGCGTCCGCTTCGACTTCCTACACCGGGGAGCTGTTTTTT.

The chain joins TRBV20-1 to TRBJ2-1; TRBD2 is a possible D gene (5 bases). Looked up from germline, CDR1 is DFQATT and CDR2 is SNEGSKA (reference sequence). Trimming removed 7 bases from V and 9 bases from J, with 13 bases in between. The CDR3 is 11 amino acids. The CDR3 sequence: CSEEASSEQFF. CDR3 bases: TGCAGTGAGGAGGCTAGCAGTGAGCAGTTCTTC.